The 3 T cell receptor beta chains below come from one sample, sequenced in a study of blood T cell repertoires in COVID-19. Clones were sequenced by immunoSEQ multiplex PCR, and TCRdb holds only the in-frame ones, with some missing. This table holds some 73,000 clones, over 75% found once. The sample taken for sequencing was peripheral blood. The receptors were sampled from a middle-aged man with COVID-19, enrolled during active disease.

V and J are TRBV5-1 and TRBJ2-3, with a weak D call TRBD2 (7 bases). CDR1 SGHRS and CDR2 YFSETQ come from the germline V gene. CDR3 length equals 15 residues. Trimming cost V 5 bases and J 2 bases, with 15 bases left between them. The CDR3 sequence: CASRFAGANTDTQYF. The CDR3 DNA reads as TGCGCCAGCAGGTTCGCGGGGGCGAACACAGATACGCAGTATTTT.

Notes on this clone: One end of the junction is discordant with germline, which a read error may explain. The J gene is TRBJ2-5, the V gene TRBV7-2, with D uncertain. This CDR3 contains 14 residues. The germline V gene encodes CDR1 SGHTA and CDR2 FQGNSA. The CDR3: CASTLDRVVETQYF. CDR3 DNA sequence: TGTGCCAGCACCTTAGACCGCGTGGTAGAGACCCAGTACTTC. The variable domain in full, completed from reference TRBV7-2 and TRBJ2-5, reads GAGVSQSPSNKVTEKGKDVELRCDPISGHTALYWYRQSLGQGLEFLIYFQGNSAPDKSGLPSDRFSAERTGGSVSTLTIQRTQQEDSAVYLCASTLDRVVETQYFGPGTRLLVL.

The J gene is TRBJ2-2, the V gene TRBV30; D may be TRBD2 (5 bases). Germline V lookup: CDR1 GTSNPN, CDR2 SVGIG (reference sequence). V dropped 3 bases and J dropped 0 bases, with 8 bases sitting between them. The CDR3 sequence is 14 residues long. The CDR3 spells CAWRAGTNTGELFF. The CDR3 DNA is TGTGCCTGGAGGGCCGGGACGAACACCGGGGAGCTGTTTTTT.